This T cell receptor beta chain was sequenced in a study of regulatory and conventional T cells in RAG deficiency. Notes on the study in general: Treg unique TCR beta sequences were approximately 95-fold fewer in Omenn syndrome and CID/AS patients than controls. Patient subsets had shorter CDR3s; Omenn Treg-Tconv overlap exceeded 75%. Shannon entropy was markedly lower and Simpson indices higher in RAG-deficient patients than control T-cell subsets.

Germline trimming cut 5 bases from V and 0 bases from J; bases unmatched to any gene: 3. CDR1 SGHRS and CDR2 YFSETQ come from the germline V gene. This CDR3 spans 16 amino acids. Turning to this clone: What it recognizes is unknown.

Generated by immunoSEQ multiplex PCR, the TCRdb table keeps only in-frame clones and is missing some. The sample records 6,000 to 7,500 clones, approximately 78% being singletons. These records were also assigned to another study, of regulatory T cells. That paper adds: The PCR used 52 TRBV and 13 TRBJ primers.

The TCR comes from a human donor in good health. The V and J genes are TRBV5-1 and TRBJ2-2, with 11 bases matching TRBD2. Sequencing was carried out using CD8+ T cells sorted from blood. The CDR3 DNA follows: TGCGCCAGCAGTCTAGCGGGGGGCTCGAACACCGGGGAGCTGTTTTTT. This translates into CASSLAGGSNTGELFF.